One sample yielded the 2 T cell receptor beta chains listed below, sequenced in a study of Ad26.COV2.S vaccination and SARS-CoV-2 variants. The treatment denotes: roughly 20 received Ad26.COV2.S at low or high dose, single or two shots; about 5 received placebo; per-sample allocation not given. The study sampled participants on day 63 after the first vaccine or placebo injection. Sequencing was performed with immunoSEQ multiplex PCR; in TCRdb, only in-frame clones are kept and a portion is missing. The table includes just under 250,000 clones, roughly 90% detected once. The sample consisted of peripheral blood, taken in a trial of Ad26.COV2.S vaccine versus placebo. These receptor sequences come from a person between 18 and 65 years old who received the Ad26.COV2.S COVID-19 vaccine or a placebo.

V is TRBV6-5 and J is TRBJ2-5; D remains ambiguous. CDR1 and CDR2 from the germline V gene are MNHEY and SVGAGI. This CDR3 contains 14 residues. Deletions cut 0 bases from V and 5 bases from J, with 10 bases between. The CDR3 sequence: CASSYSGLRETQYF. The CDR3 coding sequence is TGTGCCAGCAGTTACTCGGGATTAAGGGAGACCCAGTACTTC.

J is TRBJ1-1 and V is TRBV4-3; 7 bases map to TRBD1. The CDR3 loop spans 15 amino acids. Looked up from germline, CDR1 is LGHNA and CDR2 is YSLEER. Unmatched junction bases numbered 8, after V lost 3 bases and J lost 4 bases. In DNA, the CDR3 is TGCGCCAGCAGCCATCGGACAGGCCCAAGCACTGAAGCTTTCTTT. As protein: CASSHRTGPSTEAFF.